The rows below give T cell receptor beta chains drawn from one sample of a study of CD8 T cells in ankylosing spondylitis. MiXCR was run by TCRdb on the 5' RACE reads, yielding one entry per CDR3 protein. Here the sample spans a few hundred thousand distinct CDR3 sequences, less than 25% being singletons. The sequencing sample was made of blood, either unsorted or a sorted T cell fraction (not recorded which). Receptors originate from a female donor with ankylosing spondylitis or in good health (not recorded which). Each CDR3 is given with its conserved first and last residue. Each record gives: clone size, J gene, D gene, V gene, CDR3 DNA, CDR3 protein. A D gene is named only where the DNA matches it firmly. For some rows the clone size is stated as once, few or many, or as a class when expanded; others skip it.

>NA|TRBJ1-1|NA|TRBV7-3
TGTGCCAGCAGCTTAACGGCCGGAGGGACTGAAGCTTTCTTT
CASSLTAGGTEAFF
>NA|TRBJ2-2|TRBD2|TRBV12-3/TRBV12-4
TGTGCCAGCAGTTCCCTCCTCGGGAGGGCCAAACCCAACACCGGGGAGCTGTTTTTT
CASSSLLGRAKPNTGELFF
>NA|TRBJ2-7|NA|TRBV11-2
TGTGCCAGCAGCTTACCCTCAGCCTACGAGCAGTACTTC
CASSLPSAYEQYF
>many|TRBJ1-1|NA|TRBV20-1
TGCAGTGTCCTCGAGGCTTTCTTT
CSVLEAFF
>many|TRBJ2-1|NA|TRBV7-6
TGTGCCAGCAGCTTAGCAGGGCCCAGCTCCTACAATGAGCAGTTCTTC
CASSLAGPSSYNEQFF
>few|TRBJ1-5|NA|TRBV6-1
TGTGCCAGCAGACCAGGTCCTTATCAGCCCCAGCATTTT
CASRPGPYQPQHF
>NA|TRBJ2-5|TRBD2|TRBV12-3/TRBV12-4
TGTGCCAGCAGTTTAGCAAAAGGGGCTAGCGGGAGAGAGACCCAGTACTTC
CASSLAKGASGRETQYF
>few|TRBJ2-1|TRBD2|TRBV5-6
TGTGCCAGCAGCCGACGACTAGCGGTACCTACTTACAATGAGCAGTTCTTC
CASSRRLAVPTYNEQFF
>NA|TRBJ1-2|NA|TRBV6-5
TGTGCCAGCTCCCCGGGCTTCCATGGCTACACCTTC
CASSPGFHGYTF
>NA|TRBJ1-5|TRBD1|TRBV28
TGTGCCAGCAGAAACAGGGGAGAAGGACAGCCCCAGCATTTT
CASRNRGEGQPQHF
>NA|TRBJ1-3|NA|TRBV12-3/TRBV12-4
TGTGCCAGCAGTTCACATGGAGGAAACACCATATATTTT
CASSSHGGNTIYF
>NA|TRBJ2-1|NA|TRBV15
TGTGCCACCAGCAGAGAGTATGAGCAGTTCTTC
CATSREYEQFF
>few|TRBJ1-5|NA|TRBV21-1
TGTGCCAGCAGCAAAGTTTCCAACAGGGTGAGGAATCAGCCCCAGCATTTT
CASSKVSNRVRNQPQHF
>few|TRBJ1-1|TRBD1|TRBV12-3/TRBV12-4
TGTGCCAGCAGTTTCGCCGGACAGGGGGCTGGGGCTTTCTTT
CASSFAGQGAGAFF
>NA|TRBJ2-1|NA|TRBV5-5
TGTGCCAGCAGCTTGGCCGGATCCTCCTGGGACAATGAGCAGTTCTTC
CASSLAGSSWDNEQFF
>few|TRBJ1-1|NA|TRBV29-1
TGCAGCGTTTTGGTGACAGGTTTGAACACTGAAGCTTTCTTT
CSVLVTGLNTEAFF
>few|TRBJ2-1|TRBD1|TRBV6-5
TGTGCCAGCAGTTACGGGACAGGGCACAATGAGCAGTTCTTC
CASSYGTGHNEQFF
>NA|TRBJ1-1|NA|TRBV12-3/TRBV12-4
TGTGCCAGCACCCAAACGGTGAACACTGAAGCTTTCTTT
CASTQTVNTEAFF
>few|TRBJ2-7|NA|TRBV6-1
TGTGCCAGCACCTACGGGATGCCTGTCCGCGAGCAGTACTTC
CASTYGMPVREQYF
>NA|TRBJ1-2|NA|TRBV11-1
TGTGCCAGCAGCTCCGACGGGACCTATGGCTACACCTTC
CASSSDGTYGYTF
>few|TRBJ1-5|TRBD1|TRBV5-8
TGTGCCAGCAGCACCGACAGGGCGCCCAATCAGCCCCAGCATTTT
CASSTDRAPNQPQHF
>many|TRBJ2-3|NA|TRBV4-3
TGCGCCAGCAGCCAGCGGGGAACTACGGATACGCAGTATTTT
CASSQRGTTDTQYF
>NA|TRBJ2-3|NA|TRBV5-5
TGTGCCAGCAGCACAACGGGTAGGGATACGCAGTATTTT
CASSTTGRDTQYF
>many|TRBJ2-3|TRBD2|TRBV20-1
TGCAGTGCTAGCGCCTCGAATAGCGGGAGCACAGATACGCAGTATTTT
CSASASNSGSTDTQYF
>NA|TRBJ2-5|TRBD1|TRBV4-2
TGTGCCAGCAGCCAGCTATCAACCGGGACAGGGATAGAGACCCAGTACTTC
CASSQLSTGTGIETQYF
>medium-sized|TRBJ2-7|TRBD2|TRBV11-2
TGTGCCAGCAGCTCTGGACTAGCGGGCTCCTACGAGCAGTACTTC
CASSSGLAGSYEQYF
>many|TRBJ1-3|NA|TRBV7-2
TGTGCCAGCAGCTTAGGGACCTTTAGGTCTGGAAACACCATATATTTT
CASSLGTFRSGNTIYF
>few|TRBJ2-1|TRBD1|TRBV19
TGTGCCAGCACTCGGGACAGGGATTTTAATGAGCAGTTCTTC
CASTRDRDFNEQFF
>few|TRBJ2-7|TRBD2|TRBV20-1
TGCAGTGGTACGACGACTAGCGTCTACGAGCAGTACTTC
CSGTTTSVYEQYF
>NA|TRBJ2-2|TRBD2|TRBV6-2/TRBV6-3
TGTGCCAGCAGGCCGGGGGGGAGCACCGGGGAGCTGTTTTTT
CASRPGGSTGELFF
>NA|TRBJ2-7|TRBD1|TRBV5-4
TGTGCCAGCAGGCCGGACAGGGGATTCTACGAGCAGTACTTC
CASRPDRGFYEQYF
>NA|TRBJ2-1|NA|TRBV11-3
TGTGCCAGCAGCCTTTCGCAGGGTAACTACAATGAGCAGTTCTTC
CASSLSQGNYNEQFF
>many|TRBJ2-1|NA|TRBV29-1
TGCAGCGTTGCTCACAATGAGCAGTTCTTC
CSVAHNEQFF
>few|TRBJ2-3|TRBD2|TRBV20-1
TGCAGTGCTAGCTCACTAGCGGGAGGTTTAGGGGATACGCAGTATTTT
CSASSLAGGLGDTQYF
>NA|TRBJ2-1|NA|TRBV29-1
TGCAGCGTTGAAGGAGGAGTTCACAGTGAGCAGTTCTTC
CSVEGGVHSEQFF
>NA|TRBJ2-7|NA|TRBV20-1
TGCAGTGCTAGGTTGCAGGGCCCATACGAGCAGTACTTC
CSARLQGPYEQYF